This T cell receptor beta chain was observed in a study of blood T cell repertoires in COVID-19 (dated by TCRdb to 2019 to 2021). For context, the study as a whole: The collaborator samples originated in the United States, Italy and Spain and spanned the acute and convalescent phases of COVID-19. The material from the prospective study consisted of cDNA or gDNA derived from T cells, B-cell-depleted T cells, or PBMCs. Deeply sampled blood TCRbeta repertoires from subjects exposed to, actively infected with, or recovered from COVID-19 were included in the dataset. The repertoires were released in a freely available public database meant as a resource for research on the immune response to SARS-CoV-2. The samples were drawn from the first 160 participants of the ongoing ImmuneRACE study and from 1,254 subjects provided by 6 global collaborators. The sample metadata nearly always contained a de-identified subject ID, COVID-19 status, age in years and sex. Where available, HLA class I and class II types were taken from metadata supplied by the sample provider and were not determined by assay-based typing. The paper as a whole reports these results and caveats: The quantity of clinical and demographic metadata differed by source and by participant and was supplied without curation.

The CDR3, cysteine through phenylalanine, is 16 amino acids long. The entry retains the CDR3 DNA only, 48 bases that are in frame from base 1. CDR1 is given as SGHRS and CDR2 as YFSETQ, both from the germline V gene. V lost 3 bases and J lost 0 bases; the stretch between them is 14 bases long. TCRbeta CDR3 regions were amplified from genomic DNA using the immunoSEQ Assay, a bias-controlled multiplex PCR. The authors' analysis ran thus. The number of nucleated cells in each sample was estimated by amplification of reference gene primers within the assay. Sequence reads were collapsed and filtered to measure the absolute abundance of every unique TCRbeta CDR3 rearrangement. Productive Simpson clonality was computed per sample as the square root of Simpson's diversity index over productive rearrangements. The immuneACCESS repertoire file appears here via TCRdb, limited to in-frame rearrangements. These files lack a portion of the clones; in checked studies, under half of the deficit traces to unresolved V genes, and the cause of the others is not known. That table gives V, J and clone size, and the DNA gave D and trimming. The sample table contains 55,000 to 85,000 clones; only one count was recorded for roughly 91% of them. The top ten clonotypes cover roughly 10% of the sample.

The collaborating institutions used their own protocols to collect whole blood in K2EDTA tubes. For TCRbeta analysis, collaborators shipped samples in one of three forms: frozen whole blood, isolated PBMCs, or DNA extracted from either of those sample types. This clone was recorded only once. This receptor's antigen is unknown. No base quality values were provided; no much bigger clone lies one nucleotide off. The TCR originated in a woman aged 18-30 years with acute or convalescent COVID-19. This chain joins TRBV5-1 to TRBJ2-3, with an unclear D gene assignment. The sequenced material came from peripheral blood. The sequence in DNA is TGCGCCAGCAGCTCTCTTTACACCGATAGCACAGATACGCAGTATTTT. This yields the protein CASSSLYTDSTDTQYF.